Each of the 26 T cell receptor beta chains below was sequenced from the same sample in a study of shared clonotypes between healthy human individuals. The repertoire was sequenced with immunoSEQ multiplex PCR; TCRdb's copy has only in-frame clones and lacks some. This sample has millions of clones; 85% to 95% occur once, and the top ten carry 0.11% to 0.15%. The source material was naive CD4+ T cells sorted from blood. Documented subset: CD45RA+ positively selected. The receptors here all came from a man aged 18-30 years in good health.

This chain joins TRBV5-6 and TRBJ2-7; 9 nucleotides agree with TRBD2. With 5 bases clipped from V and 2 bases from J, the junction kept 8 bases outside the gene matches. This CDR3 has 15 residues. Germline V lookup: CDR1 SGHDT, CDR2 YYEEEE. The CDR3 sequence is CASSYRGLATYEQYF. The CDR3 bases are TGTGCCAGCAGTTATCGGGGACTAGCCACCTACGAGCAGTACTTC.

The V and J genes are TRBV18 and TRBJ1-6; D might be TRBD1 (6 bases). V shed 5 bases and J shed 5 bases, with 13 bases lying between them. The V gene's germline CDR1 is KGHSH and CDR2 LQKENI. CDR3 length: 15 residues. The CDR3 DNA reads as TGTGCCAGCTCAGTGGACAGACTCGATAATTCACCCCTCCACTTT. Protein: CASSVDRLDNSPLHF.

V is TRBV7-2 and J is TRBJ2-7; D gene uncertain. In germline, CDR1 is SGHTA, CDR2 FQGNSA. With 5 bases removed from V and 5 bases from J, the gap between germline ends came to 16 bases. The CDR3 length is 14 residues. CDR3 region: CASSPPPGRDEQYF. The DNA of the CDR3 is TGTGCCAGCAGCCCACCTCCCGGTCGCGACGAGCAGTACTTC.

The chain is built from TRBV11-2 and TRBJ2-5; D could derive from TRBD1 or TRBD2 (5 bases each). Germline values: CDR1 SGHAT, CDR2 FQNNGV. This CDR3 has 15 residues. V was clipped by 1 base and J by 0 bases, with 9 bases between them. The CDR3, as DNA: TGTGCCAGCAGCTTAGGAGGGGTCTACCAAGAGACCCAGTACTTC. This translates into CASSLGGVYQETQYF.

This chain links TRBV27 with TRBJ1-4; D remains unclear. Deletions cut 8 bases from V and 4 bases from J, with 14 bases between. Germline CDR1 reads MNHEY; CDR2 reads SMNVEV (reference sequence). This CDR3 spans 14 amino acids. The CDR3 DNA reads TGTGCCAGCTCGCTTGGCGGGCTTAATGAAAAACTGTTTTTT. As protein: CASSLGGLNEKLFF.

This clone was recorded once. The genes are TRBV5-1 and TRBJ2-2; D unresolved. The V and J ends lost 0 bases and 1 base respectively, with 13 bases between them. The germline CDR1 and CDR2 sequences are SGHRS and YFSETQ. The CDR3 runs 17 residues. The CDR3 bases are TGCGCCAGCAGCTTGGCCGGCAGGAGCCAGAACACCGGGGAGCTGTTTTTT. This encodes CASSLAGRSQNTGELFF.

The gene calls are TRBV5-4 and TRBJ1-1, with 11 bases identical to TRBD1. Germline V CDR1 and CDR2: SGHNT, YYREEE (reference sequence). The CDR3 contains 14 residues. The ends lost 3 bases at V and 3 bases at J; junction bases unmatched: 1. CDR3 residues: CASSWDRGDTEAFF. Written as DNA, the CDR3 is TGTGCCAGCAGCTGGGACAGGGGGGACACTGAAGCTTTCTTT.

The CDR3 loop is CAWSGTTGGEQYF. CDR3 coding DNA: TGTGCCTGGAGTGGAACCACAGGGGGAGAGCAGTACTTC. The chain links TRBV30 to TRBJ2-7, with TRBD1 matching 8 bases. Trimming took 1 base from V and 7 from J; bases not matched to a gene: 6. The CDR3 loop spans 13 amino acids. Germline V gene data show CDR1 as GTSNPN and CDR2 as SVGIG (reference sequence).

The chain couples TRBV10-3 to TRBJ2-7, with TRBD2 as a possible D gene (5 bases). Germline CDR1 is ENHRY and CDR2 is SYGVKD. The CDR3 runs 16 residues. Trimming removed 2 bases at V and 3 bases at J, with 17 bases between. The CDR3 loop is CAISEGALSSRYEQYF. Here the CDR3 DNA reads TGTGCCATCAGTGAGGGCGCTCTCTCTAGCCGCTACGAGCAGTACTTC.

The genes are TRBV6-5 and TRBJ2-7; TRBD1 agrees at 7 bases. Unmatched junction bases numbered 9, after V lost 6 bases and J lost 1 base. The length of the CDR3 is 15 residues. CDR1 is MNHEY, CDR2 SVGAGI, per germline. This CDR3 reads CASSSGTDPSYEQYF. CDR3 nucleotides: TGTGCCAGCAGCTCCGGGACAGACCCGTCCTACGAGCAGTACTTC.

This chain links TRBV5-1 with TRBJ2-7; 16 bases map to TRBD2. With V trimmed by 2 bases and J by 5 bases, 10 bases remained unmatched. This CDR3 spans 18 amino acids. CDR1 and CDR2 (germline): SGHRS, YFSETQ. The CDR3 DNA reads TGCGCCAGCAGCTTACGACGGGGACTAGCGGGAGGGCCCCACGAGCAGTACTTC. This encodes CASSLRRGLAGGPHEQYF.

The V and J genes are TRBV18 and TRBJ1-1; D unresolved. The CDR3 length is 15 residues. The V end lost 3 bases, the J end lost 0 bases, and 11 bases lay between the germline ends. Germline V CDR1 and CDR2: KGHSH, LQKENI. For the CDR3, the DNA is TGTGCCAGCTCACCTCCGGGAGACATGAACACTGAAGCTTTCTTT. Amino acid sequence: CASSPPGDMNTEAFF.

The CDR3 sequence is CASSPKGSGNQPQHF. In DNA form, the CDR3 reads TGTGCCAGCTCACCGAAGGGGAGCGGCAATCAGCCCCAGCATTTT. J is TRBJ1-5 and V is TRBV18, with TRBD1 as a possible D gene (5 bases). The CDR3 is made up of 15 amino acids. Germline V gene lookup returns CDR1 KGHSH and CDR2 LQKENI. The germline V and J ends were trimmed by 3 bases and 2 bases, with 11 bases remaining between them.

The V call is TRBV27, the J call TRBJ2-5, with D possibly matching TRBD1 (6 bases). Trimming shortened V by 0 bases and J by 4 bases, and 21 bases separated the two germline ends. The CDR3 spans 18 residues. CDR1 and CDR2 (germline): MNHEY, SMNVEV (reference sequence). The CDR3 sequence is CASSLSVLALGGSETQYF. CDR3 DNA: TGTGCCAGCAGTTTATCGGTCCTAGCCCTAGGGGGATCAGAGACCCAGTACTTC.

The gene calls are TRBV7-3 and TRBJ2-7; D is perhaps TRBD1 or TRBD2 (5 bases each). V was pared by 6 bases and J by 3 bases, with 21 bases between. This CDR3 contains 16 residues. CDR1 SGHTA and CDR2 FQGTGA come from the germline V gene. CDR3 DNA: TGTGCCAGCAGACTAACTAGGGGAGCGGTTCTCTACGAGCAGTACTTC. Protein product: CASRLTRGAVLYEQYF.

The chain is built from TRBV6-1 and TRBJ2-7, with 7 nucleotides matching TRBD2. This CDR3 is 16 amino acids long. V dropped 2 bases and J dropped 0; count of bases not matched to a gene: 7. Germline values: CDR1 MNHNS, CDR2 SASEGT. The CDR3, as DNA: TGTGCCAGCAGTGAATTTGAGCGGGGCTACTCCTACGAGCAGTACTTC. Residues: CASSEFERGYSYEQYF.

V gene TRBV5-5 combines with J gene TRBJ2-3; 7 nucleotides match TRBD1. The CDR3 length is 15 residues. Germline lookup yields CDR1 SGHKS and CDR2 YYEKEE (reference sequence). V shed 1 base, J shed 1 base, and the junction held 3 bases outside the gene matches. As DNA, the CDR3 is TGTGCCAGCAGCTTGCGTGGACAGGGCACAGATACGCAGTATTTT. This encodes CASSLRGQGTDTQYF.

CDR3 loop: CASSLPGTGGPYEQYF. The CDR3 nucleotides read TGTGCCAGCAGTTTACCCGGGACAGGGGGGCCCTACGAGCAGTACTTC. The J gene is TRBJ2-7, the V gene TRBV28, with 11 bases identical to TRBD1. The V gene end was trimmed by 2 bases and the J gene end by 2 bases; junction bases not matched to a gene: 5. In germline, CDR1 is MDHEN, CDR2 SYDVKM. This CDR3 spans 16 amino acids.

A single count supports this clone. The chain uses TRBV28 and TRBJ2-1; 9 nucleotides agree with TRBD2. This CDR3 has 14 residues. The ends lost 2 bases at V and 5 bases at J; junction bases unmatched: 1. CDR1 and CDR2 (germline): MDHEN, SYDVKM. This chain's CDR3 is CASSLGLANNEQFF. The CDR3 bases are TGTGCCAGCAGTTTAGGACTAGCGAACAATGAGCAGTTCTTC.

The V and J genes are TRBV9 and TRBJ2-3; D is unresolved. The CDR3 runs 13 residues. V was shortened by 3 bases and J by 7 bases, with 12 bases between the two germline ends. CDR1 and CDR2 (germline): SGDLS, YYNGEE. The DNA for the CDR3 is TGTGCCAGCAGCGGGACCGTACCGTATACGCAGTATTTT. Its translation: CASSGTVPYTQYF.

This sequence joins TRBV10-3 and TRBJ2-3, with D possibly being TRBD1 (5 bases). Germline-derived CDR1 and CDR2 are ENHRY and SYGVKD. The CDR3 is 15 amino acids. Trimming took off 4 bases at V and 2 bases at J, with 13 bases between the two ends. The CDR3 DNA reads TGTGCCATCAGTGGTGGCAGGGATCTCACAGATACGCAGTATTTT. Its protein is CAISGGRDLTDTQYF.

Concerning this clone: Other DNA sequences of this sample code for an identical CDR3. This rearrangement joins TRBV19 to TRBJ1-6, with 8 nucleotides matching TRBD1. From germline, CDR1 is LNHDA and CDR2 SQIVND (reference sequence). The CDR3 is made up of 12 amino acids. The V gene end was trimmed by 8 bases and the J gene end by 7 bases; junction bases not matched to a gene: 1. The CDR3 DNA reads as TGTGCCAGTCGGACAGGGAATTCACCCCTCCACTTT. This codes for CASRTGNSPLHF.

This clone was seen a single time. This same CDR3 is encoded by further DNA sequences in the sample. The chain employs TRBV7-2 and TRBJ1-2; maybe TRBD1 (5 bases). Germline assignment: CDR1 SGHTA and CDR2 FQGNSA. The CDR3 totals 12 residues. Trimming removed 3 bases at V and 8 bases at J, with 10 bases between. The CDR3 nucleotides read TGTGCCAGCAGCTTGGGGGGTTTAGGCTACACCTTC. Translation: CASSLGGLGYTF.

This rearrangement joins TRBV4-3 to TRBJ1-2, with TRBD1 matching over 8 bases. The length of the CDR3 is 14 residues. Germline assignment: CDR1 LGHNA and CDR2 YSLEER. The V gene end was trimmed by 1 base and the J gene end by 7 bases; junction bases not matched to a gene: 5. CDR3 DNA: TGCGCCAGCAGCCAAGTGCCAGGGGGCTTTGGCTACACCTTC. Amino acid sequence: CASSQVPGGFGYTF.

This clone was recorded once. The chain couples TRBV7-8 to TRBJ1-4; weak D call: TRBD1 (5 bases). Trimming pared 6 bases from V and 7 bases from J, leaving 21 bases between. The V gene's germline CDR1 is SGHVS and CDR2 FQNEAQ. The CDR3 runs to 16 residues. The CDR3 nucleotides are TGTGCCAGCAGGGGCGGGACGCCCCTTCGGGGTGAAAAACTGTTTTTT. This gives the protein CASRGGTPLRGEKLFF.

The gene calls are TRBV11-2 and TRBJ2-4, with D maybe TRBD2 (6 bases). V dropped 6 bases and J dropped 2 bases, with 20 bases sitting between them. This CDR3 region has 17 residues. Germline CDR1 is SGHAT and CDR2 is FQNNGV. CDR3 sequence (DNA): TGTGCCAGCAGGCCCGTGGGACTTGGGGTTTCCAAAAACATTCAGTACTTC. Protein product: CASRPVGLGVSKNIQYF. The full variable domain, completed using reference TRBV11-2 and TRBJ2-4, is EAGVAQSPRYKIIEKRQSVAFWCNPISGHATLYWYQQILGQGPKLLIQFQNNGVVDDSQLPKDRFSAERLKGVDSTLKIQPAKLEDSAVYLCASRPVGLGVSKNIQYFGAGTRLSVL.